Included here is one T cell receptor (beta chain) sequence, with context. Antigen: not known. These data come from a study of breast tumors, draining lymph nodes, adjacent tissues. Study-wide points: Tumors had less TCR diversity than lymph nodes, more than nontumor tissue. Luminal-like breast cancer showed significantly higher tumor–nontumor repertoire similarity than basal-like. Data only fit, rather than demonstrated, lymph node origin of most tumor T cells.

The lymph nodes were axillary draining lymph nodes from breast cancer patients. TCRdb ran MiXCR on the multiplex PCR reads and lists one entry per CDR3 protein. This table has 150,000 to 250,000 distinct CDR3 sequences, roughly 29% appearing once. Per the germline V gene, CDR1 is DFQATT and CDR2 is SNEGSKA (reference sequence). The CDR3 extends over 16 amino acids. V shed 6 bases and J shed 2 bases, with 20 bases lying between them. The TCR originated in a female donor with breast cancer. Some clones in this sample may be carry-over from other donors' samples. V usage is TRBV20-1 and J usage is TRBJ2-1; D is possibly TRBD2 (6 bases). The sample comprised axillary lymph node tissue. In DNA form, the CDR3 reads TGCAGTGCGCAGAGCCAGCGGGCGGCGCCCTACAATGAGCAGTTCTTC. This sequence encodes CSAQSQRAAPYNEQFF.